This is a list of T cell receptor beta chains from one sample in a study of breast tumors, draining lymph nodes, adjacent tissues. Each CDR3 protein gets one entry after TCRdb re-called the multiplex PCR reads with MiXCR. The sample lists 15,000 or so distinct CDR3 sequences; approximately 70% were seen once. Input material: tumor-adjacent breast tissue. The receptors stem from a female donor with breast cancer. Some clones in this sample may be carry-over from other donors' samples. The CDR3 runs from the conserved cysteine through the conserved F or W. The order of the fields is J gene, V gene, D gene, clone size, CDR3 DNA, CDR3 protein. The D gene is left open where the match is weak. Only part of the rows carry a size: once, few, many, or a class if the clone is expanded.

J: TRBJ2-1; V: TRBV20-1; D: .; size: .; DNA: TGCAGTGCTACTAGCACGAGCTCTTACAATGAGCAGTTCTTC; CDR3: CSATSTSSYNEQFF
J: TRBJ1-2; V: TRBV4-1; D: .; size: medium-sized; DNA: TGCGCCAGCAGCCAAGGGCAGGGTAATGGCTACACCTTC; CDR3: CASSQGQGNGYTF
J: TRBJ2-1; V: TRBV4-2; D: TRBD2; size: .; DNA: TGTGCCAGCAGCCAAACCCTTGGCGGGACTACCTACAATGAGCAGTTCTTC; CDR3: CASSQTLGGTTYNEQFF
J: TRBJ1-2; V: TRBV20-1; D: TRBD1; size: once; DNA: TGCAGTGCTAGGGGGACAGGGTGGGACTATGGCTACACCTTC; CDR3: CSARGTGWDYGYTF
J: TRBJ2-3; V: TRBV7-2; D: TRBD2; size: .; DNA: TGTGCCAGCAGCTTATTGACTTACCGGGAGGGCCCACCATACACAGATACGCAGTATTTT; CDR3: CASSLLTYREGPPYTDTQYF
J: TRBJ1-2; V: TRBV6-5; D: .; size: many; DNA: TGTGCCAGCAGTTACTCGCAGTCCTATGGCTACACCTTC; CDR3: CASSYSQSYGYTF
J: TRBJ1-6; V: TRBV11-2; D: .; size: .; DNA: TGTGCCAGCAGCTTTTCCCAGGGTGGTTATAATTCACCCCTCCACTTT; CDR3: CASSFSQGGYNSPLHF
J: TRBJ2-1; V: TRBV2; D: TRBD1; size: .; DNA: TGTGCCAGCCTCCGACAGGGGGGGCTGGCGCAGTTCTTC; CDR3: CASLRQGGLAQFF
J: TRBJ2-7; V: TRBV2; D: .; size: .; DNA: TGTGCCAGCCGCGCTAGTACGGAGCAGTACTTC; CDR3: CASRASTEQYF
J: TRBJ2-7; V: TRBV7-8; D: .; size: many; DNA: TGTGCCAGCAGCTTAGGTGGAGGGGGAACCTACGAGCAGTACTTC; CDR3: CASSLGGGGTYEQYF
J: TRBJ1-5; V: TRBV4-1; D: .; size: .; DNA: TGCGCCAGCAGCCAAGGCGGCAGGTACAATCAGCCCCAGCATTTT; CDR3: CASSQGGRYNQPQHF
J: TRBJ2-7; V: TRBV2; D: TRBD1; size: once; DNA: TGTGCCAGCTTATTCTTTGGGACAGCCTACGAGCAGTACTTC; CDR3: CASLFFGTAYEQYF
J: TRBJ2-2; V: TRBV7-3; D: .; size: .; DNA: TGTGCCAGCAGCGATACCGGGAGCACCGGGGAGCTGTTTTTT; CDR3: CASSDTGSTGELFF
J: TRBJ2-2; V: TRBV20-1; D: TRBD2; size: .; DNA: TGCAGTGCTAGCGGGGGGGGCTTAGCGGGCGGGGAGCTGTTTTTT; CDR3: CSASGGGLAGGELFF
J: TRBJ2-1; V: TRBV3-1; D: .; size: .; DNA: TGTGCCAGCAGCCAAGGTAGATCACTAGGCAATGAGCAGTTCTTC; CDR3: CASSQGRSLGNEQFF
J: TRBJ1-5; V: TRBV6-1; D: TRBD1; size: .; DNA: TGTGCCAGCAACAGGGGGAGTAATCAGCCCCAGCATTTT; CDR3: CASNRGSNQPQHF
J: TRBJ2-5; V: TRBV19; D: TRBD1; size: .; DNA: TGTGCCAGTAGGACAGGGGGCGGTGAGACCCAGTACTTC; CDR3: CASRTGGGETQYF
J: TRBJ1-3; V: TRBV6-1; D: .; size: many; DNA: TGTGCCAGCCGCGTGGGAGCTATCTCTGGAAACACCATATATTTT; CDR3: CASRVGAISGNTIYF
J: TRBJ2-7; V: TRBV7-2; D: .; size: .; DNA: TGTGCCAGCAGCTCGAGCTCCTACGAGCAGTACTTC; CDR3: CASSSSSYEQYF
J: TRBJ2-7; V: TRBV6-2/TRBV6-3; D: .; size: .; DNA: TGTGCCAGCCGTCAGGGACTCTCCTACGAGCAGTACTTC; CDR3: CASRQGLSYEQYF
J: TRBJ2-1; V: TRBV4-1; D: TRBD1; size: .; DNA: TGCGCCAGCAGCTTTAGACAGGGGGATGAGCAGTTCTTC; CDR3: CASSFRQGDEQFF
J: TRBJ2-7; V: TRBV7-7; D: TRBD2; size: .; DNA: TGTGCTAGCAGCTTGGGACTAGCGGGAGTAGACGAGCAGTACTTC; CDR3: CASSLGLAGVDEQYF
J: TRBJ2-1; V: TRBV2; D: .; size: many; DNA: TGTGCCAGCAGTGACCAGGGATTCAATGAGCAGTTCTTC; CDR3: CASSDQGFNEQFF
J: TRBJ2-7; V: TRBV19; D: TRBD2; size: .; DNA: TGTGCCAGTAGTCTTCCAGGGACTAGTTCCTACGAGCAGTACTTC; CDR3: CASSLPGTSSYEQYF
J: TRBJ1-3; V: TRBV20-1; D: .; size: .; DNA: TGCAGTGACAGCTACAGGGTCGCCTCTGGAAACACCATATATTTT; CDR3: CSDSYRVASGNTIYF
J: TRBJ2-1; V: TRBV28; D: .; size: .; DNA: TGTGCCAGCAGTTTATCGGGGTATGAGCAGTTCTTC; CDR3: CASSLSGYEQFF
J: TRBJ1-3; V: TRBV20-1; D: .; size: .; DNA: TGCAGTGCTAGAGATCCGACAGCTGGAAACACCATATATTTT; CDR3: CSARDPTAGNTIYF
J: TRBJ2-1; V: TRBV10-2; D: TRBD2; size: .; DNA: TGCGCCAGTTCGGGGGGTCGTGCCACCTACAATGAGCAGTTCTTC; CDR3: CASSGGRATYNEQFF
J: TRBJ2-1; V: TRBV27; D: .; size: many; DNA: TGTGCCAGCAAAAACCCGGCGGTATCATACAATGAGCAGTTCTTC; CDR3: CASKNPAVSYNEQFF
J: TRBJ2-5; V: TRBV7-2; D: TRBD1; size: few; DNA: TGTGCCAGCAGCCGAACTCGGACAGGCCAAGAGACCCAGTACTTC; CDR3: CASSRTRTGQETQYF